The 7 T cell receptor beta chains below were found in one sample sequenced in a study of T cell responses to AZD1222 COVID-19 vaccine. TCRdb's copy holds only in-frame clones and misses some; the assay was immunoSEQ multiplex PCR. The profile shows roughly 150,000 clones, around 88% of them singletons. This specimen was peripheral blood, taken on day 0 of AZD1222 vaccination. The receptors come from an adult in good health.

In DNA, the CDR3 is TGTGCCAGCAGCCAAGAAGAGGCTAGCACAGATACGCAGTATTTT. It yields the protein CASSQEEASTDTQYF. The chain links TRBV4-2 to TRBJ2-3; D unresolved. CDR3 size: 15 residues. Trimming left V 0 bases short and J 0 bases short, with 7 bases between. CDR1 is LGHNA, CDR2 YNFKEQ, per germline.

The rearrangement uses TRBV6-1 and TRBJ1-4; D unresolved. CDR3 length: 11 amino acids. The germline CDR1 and CDR2 sequences are MNHNS and SASEGT. Trimming cost V 1 base and J 16 bases, with 10 bases left between them. CDR3 sequence (DNA): TGTGCCAGCAGTGAAGGGCGGACGGGGTTTTTT. Translating gives CASSEGRTGFF.

The genes are TRBV10-3 and TRBJ2-5, with D tentatively TRBD1 (6 bases). V was pared by 6 bases and J by 0 bases, with 8 bases between. The CDR3 extends over 13 amino acids. Germline V lookup: CDR1 ENHRY, CDR2 SYGVKD. CDR3 amino acids: CAIRGQNQETQYF. CDR3 DNA sequence: TGTGCCATCAGAGGACAGAACCAAGAGACCCAGTACTTC.

The chain recombines TRBV27 with TRBJ2-1; 11 bases agree with TRBD2. There are 16 residues in the CDR3. Trimming cost V 1 base and J 6 bases; bases outside gene matches: 5. Germline V gene lookup returns CDR1 MNHEY and CDR2 SMNVEV (reference sequence). This CDR3 is CASSLLTSGSGNEQFF. The CDR3 DNA reads TGTGCCAGCAGTTTATTAACTAGCGGGAGTGGCAATGAGCAGTTCTTC.

This clone was recorded once. The chain has TRBV29-1 and TRBJ1-2; D may be TRBD1 (5 bases). CDR3 length: 15 residues. Trimming took off 6 bases at V and 4 bases at J, with 21 bases between the two ends. Germline V CDR1 and CDR2: SQVTM, ANQGSEA. The CDR3 protein is CSVEPSGTATYGYTF. The CDR3, as DNA: TGCAGCGTGGAACCCTCCGGGACGGCGACCTATGGCTACACCTTC.

The V and J genes are TRBV9 and TRBJ1-6; D unclear. CDR3 length: 15 residues. Trimming left V 0 bases short and J 0 bases short, with 4 bases between. In germline, CDR1 is SGDLS, CDR2 YYNGEE. CDR3 amino acids: CASSVEDSYNSPLHF. DNA of the CDR3: TGTGCCAGCAGCGTAGAGGACTCCTATAATTCACCCCTCCACTTT. Together with reference TRBV9 and TRBJ1-6, the CDR3 gives the full variable domain: DSGVTQTPKHLITATGQRVTLRCSPRSGDLSVYWYQQSLDQGLQFLIQYYNGEERAKGNILERFSAQQFPDLHSELNLSSLELGDSALYFCASSVEDSYNSPLHFGNGTRLTVT.

The genes are TRBV7-2 and TRBJ1-6; D ambiguous. The CDR3 runs 16 residues. V lost 1 base, J lost 6 bases, and 13 bases lay in between. From germline, CDR1 is SGHTA and CDR2 FQGNSA. This chain's CDR3 is CASSLGPARLNSPLHF. CDR3 nucleotide sequence: TGTGCCAGCAGCTTAGGGCCGGCTCGACTTAATTCACCCCTCCACTTT.